What follows is one T cell receptor beta chain and its context. These data come from a study of T-cell memory formation after mild COVID-19. CDR1 and CDR2 from the germline V gene are SGDLS and YYNGEE. V gave up 1 base and J gave up 7 bases, with 15 bases separating them. The CDR3 covers 15 residues. Using its own MiXCR run on the 5' RACE reads, TCRdb lists one record per CDR3 protein. Of under 450,000 distinct CDR3 sequences listed, 20% to 25% are singletons. This rearrangement joins TRBV9 to TRBJ2-1, with D maybe TRBD2 (6 bases). Sequencing was performed on PBMCs or a T cell subset sorted from them (not recorded which). This sequence was found in a man between 18 and 29 years old who had mild COVID-19 (a few samples of this study predate the infection). Cell type and time point are not known. The CDR3 DNA is TGTGCCAGCAGCGTAACGGGGGTCGGTGCTAATGAGCAGTTCTTC. Amino acid sequence: CASSVTGVGANEQFF.